A selection of T cell receptor beta chains follows, all from one sample in a study of blood T cell repertoires in COVID-19. TCRdb's table, derived via immunoSEQ multiplex PCR, lists solely in-frame clones and lacks some. The sample has roughly 310,000 clones, around nine tenths seen once. The sequencing sample was made of peripheral blood. The origin of the receptors is a woman aged 50 to 60 with active or convalescent COVID-19. Each CDR3 is given with its conserved first and last residue. A D gene is named only where the DNA matches it firmly. Clone size is not always given. Where it is, it says once, few, many or a class for expanded clones.

j_call: TRBJ2-1; clone_size: .; v_call: TRBV28; d_call: .; cdr3_aa: CASSQAGEGEYNEQFF; cdr3_nt: TGTGCCAGCAGTCAGGCAGGGGAGGGAGAATACAATGAGCAGTTCTTC
j_call: TRBJ1-1; clone_size: .; v_call: TRBV7-2; d_call: .; cdr3_aa: CASSLVGGTNTEAFF; cdr3_nt: TGTGCCAGCAGCTTAGTTGGGGGGACGAACACTGAAGCTTTCTTT
j_call: TRBJ1-1; clone_size: .; v_call: TRBV28; d_call: .; cdr3_aa: CASSATGQAFF; cdr3_nt: TGTGCCAGCAGTGCCACAGGGCAGGCTTTCTTT
j_call: TRBJ2-3; clone_size: few; v_call: TRBV10-3; d_call: TRBD1; cdr3_aa: CAISFDRGHGDTQYF; cdr3_nt: TGTGCCATCAGTTTCGACAGGGGGCACGGAGATACGCAGTATTTT
j_call: TRBJ2-7; clone_size: once; v_call: TRBV7-2; d_call: .; cdr3_aa: CASSFQHRQREQYF; cdr3_nt: TGTGCCAGCAGCTTCCAACACCGCCAGCGAGAGCAGTACTTC
j_call: TRBJ2-6; clone_size: once; v_call: TRBV18; d_call: .; cdr3_aa: CASSPSRAGANVLTF; cdr3_nt: TGTGCCAGCTCACCGTCCAGGGCTGGGGCCAACGTCCTGACTTTC
j_call: TRBJ2-2; clone_size: .; v_call: TRBV4-1; d_call: .; cdr3_aa: CASSQDSRTGELFF; cdr3_nt: TGCGCCAGCAGCCAAGATTCGAGAACCGGGGAGCTGTTTTTT
j_call: TRBJ1-3; clone_size: .; v_call: TRBV15; d_call: .; cdr3_aa: CATAAGAGSGNTIYF; cdr3_nt: TGTGCCACCGCCGCGGGGGCCGGCTCTGGAAACACCATATATTTT
j_call: TRBJ1-5; clone_size: .; v_call: TRBV30; d_call: .; cdr3_aa: CAWSLGPRNQPQHF; cdr3_nt: TGTGCCTGGAGTCTGGGGCCCCGCAATCAGCCCCAGCATTTT
j_call: TRBJ2-1; clone_size: .; v_call: TRBV10-3; d_call: TRBD2; cdr3_aa: CAISAGGRNSYNEQFF; cdr3_nt: TGTGCCATCAGTGCCGGCGGGAGAAACTCCTACAATGAGCAGTTCTTC
j_call: TRBJ1-4; clone_size: .; v_call: TRBV27; d_call: TRBD1; cdr3_aa: CASRFTGTANEKLFF; cdr3_nt: TGTGCCAGCAGATTTACCGGGACAGCTAATGAAAAACTGTTTTTT
j_call: TRBJ2-1; clone_size: .; v_call: TRBV18; d_call: .; cdr3_aa: CASSRPPRYNELSVRQFF; cdr3_nt: TGTGCCAGCTCACGTCCCCCCCGTTACAATGAGCTTAGCGTGCGGCAGTTCTTC